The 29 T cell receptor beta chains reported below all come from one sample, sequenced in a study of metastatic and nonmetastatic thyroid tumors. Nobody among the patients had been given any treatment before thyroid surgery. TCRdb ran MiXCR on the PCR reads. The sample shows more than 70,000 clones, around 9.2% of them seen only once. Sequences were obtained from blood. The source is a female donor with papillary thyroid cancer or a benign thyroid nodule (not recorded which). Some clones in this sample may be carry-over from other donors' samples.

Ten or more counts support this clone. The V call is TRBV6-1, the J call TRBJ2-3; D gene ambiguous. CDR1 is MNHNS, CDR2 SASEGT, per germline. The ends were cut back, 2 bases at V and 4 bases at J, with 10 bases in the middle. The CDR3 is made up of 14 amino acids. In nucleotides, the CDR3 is TGTGCCAGCAGTGAAAACAGTGAGTCAGATACGCAGTATTTT. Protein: CASSENSESDTQYF.

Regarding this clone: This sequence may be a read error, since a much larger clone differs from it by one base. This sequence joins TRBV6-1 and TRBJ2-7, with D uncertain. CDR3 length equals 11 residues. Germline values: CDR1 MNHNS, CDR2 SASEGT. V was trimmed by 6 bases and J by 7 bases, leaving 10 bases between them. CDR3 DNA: TGTGCCAGCAGGTCTCTCGGGGAGCAGTACTTC. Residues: CASRSLGEQYF.

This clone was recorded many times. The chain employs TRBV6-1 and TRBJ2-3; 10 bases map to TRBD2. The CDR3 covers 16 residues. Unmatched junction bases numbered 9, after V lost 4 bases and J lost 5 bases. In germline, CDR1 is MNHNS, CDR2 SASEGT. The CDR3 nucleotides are TGTGCCAGCAGTGGGGTTACTAGCGGGGTGGGAGATACGCAGTATTTT. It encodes CASSGVTSGVGDTQYF.

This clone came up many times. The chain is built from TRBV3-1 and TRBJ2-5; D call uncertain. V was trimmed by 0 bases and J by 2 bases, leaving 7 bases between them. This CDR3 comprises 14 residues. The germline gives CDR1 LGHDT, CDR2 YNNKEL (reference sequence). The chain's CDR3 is CASSQEQQQETQYF. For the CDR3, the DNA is TGTGCCAGCAGCCAAGAGCAGCAGCAAGAGACCCAGTACTTC.

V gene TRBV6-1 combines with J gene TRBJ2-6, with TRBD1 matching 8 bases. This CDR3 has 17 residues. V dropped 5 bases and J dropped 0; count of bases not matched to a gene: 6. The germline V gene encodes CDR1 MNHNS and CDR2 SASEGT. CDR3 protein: CASSRDRLNSGANVLTF. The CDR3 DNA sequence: TGTGCCAGCAGTAGGGACAGGTTAAACTCTGGGGCCAACGTCCTGACTTTC.

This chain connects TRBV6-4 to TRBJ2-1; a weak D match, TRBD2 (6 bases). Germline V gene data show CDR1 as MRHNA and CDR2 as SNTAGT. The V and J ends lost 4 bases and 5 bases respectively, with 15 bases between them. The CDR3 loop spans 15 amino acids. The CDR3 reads CASSVKAGTHNEQFF. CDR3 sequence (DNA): TGTGCCAGCAGTGTGAAGGCAGGGACTCACAATGAGCAGTTCTTC.

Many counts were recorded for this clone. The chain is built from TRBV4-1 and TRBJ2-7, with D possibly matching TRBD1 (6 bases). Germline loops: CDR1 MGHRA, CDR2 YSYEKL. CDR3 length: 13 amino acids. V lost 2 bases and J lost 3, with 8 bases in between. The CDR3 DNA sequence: TGCGCCAGCAGCCAACAACAGGGCTACGAGCAGTACTTC. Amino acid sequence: CASSQQQGYEQYF.

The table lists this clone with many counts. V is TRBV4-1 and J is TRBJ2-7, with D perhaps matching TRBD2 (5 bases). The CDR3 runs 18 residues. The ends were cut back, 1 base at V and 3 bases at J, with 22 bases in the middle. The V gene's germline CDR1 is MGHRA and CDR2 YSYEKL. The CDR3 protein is CASSQGTPTGLPLYEQYF. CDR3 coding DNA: TGCGCCAGCAGCCAAGGTACGCCGACCGGACTCCCACTCTACGAGCAGTACTTC.

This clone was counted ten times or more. The CDR3 coding sequence is TGTGCTAGTGGTTTGGTAATAGGACCTAGCACAGATACGCAGTATTTT. Translating gives CASGLVIGPSTDTQYF. This chain connects TRBV12-5 to TRBJ2-3; D is undetermined. V lost 0 bases, J lost 0 bases, and 10 bases lay in between. Germline lookup yields CDR1 LGHNT and CDR2 FRNRAP. The CDR3 length is 16 residues. Looking up the rest from reference TRBV12-5 and TRBJ2-3 gives the full variable domain: DARVTQTPRHKVTEMGQEVTMRCQPILGHNTVFWYRQTMMQGLELLAYFRNRAPLDDSGMPKDRFSAEMPDATLATLKIQPSEPRDSAVYFCASGLVIGPSTDTQYFGPGTRLTVL.

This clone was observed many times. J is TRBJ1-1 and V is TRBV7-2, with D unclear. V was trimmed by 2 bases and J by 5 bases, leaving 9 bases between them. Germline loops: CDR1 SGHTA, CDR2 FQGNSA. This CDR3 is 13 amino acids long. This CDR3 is CASSLSPPTEAFF. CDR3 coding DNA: TGTGCCAGCAGCTTAAGCCCGCCAACTGAAGCTTTCTTT.

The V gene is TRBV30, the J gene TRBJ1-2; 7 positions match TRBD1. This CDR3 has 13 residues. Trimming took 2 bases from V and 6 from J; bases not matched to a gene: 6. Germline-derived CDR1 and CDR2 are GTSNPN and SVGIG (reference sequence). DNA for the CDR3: TGTGCCTGGAGTCCGGACAGGCGGGATGGCTACACCTTC. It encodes CAWSPDRRDGYTF.

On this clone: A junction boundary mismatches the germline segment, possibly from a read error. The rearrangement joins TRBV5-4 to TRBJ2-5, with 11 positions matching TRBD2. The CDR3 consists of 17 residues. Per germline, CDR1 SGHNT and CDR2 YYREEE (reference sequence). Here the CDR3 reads CSSSPLGSGGAGETQYF. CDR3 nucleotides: TGTTCCAGCAGTCCCCTCGGTAGCGGGGGGGCCGGGGAGACCCAGTACTTC.

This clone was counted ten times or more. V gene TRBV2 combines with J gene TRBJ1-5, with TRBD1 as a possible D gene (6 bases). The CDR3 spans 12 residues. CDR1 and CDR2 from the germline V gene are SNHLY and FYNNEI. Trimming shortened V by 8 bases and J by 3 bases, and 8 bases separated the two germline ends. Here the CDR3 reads CASRDTNQPQHF. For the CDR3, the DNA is TGTGCCAGCCGGGACACCAATCAGCCCCAGCATTTT.

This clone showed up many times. CDR3 bases: TGCGCCAGCAGCTCCCCCGGGACAGCCACCGGGGAGCTGTTTTTT. Translating it yields CASSSPGTATGELFF. The chain employs TRBV5-1 and TRBJ2-2; TRBD1 matches at 7 bases. V lost 3 bases and J lost 4; bases outside the gene matches: 6. The CDR3 extends over 15 amino acids. Per the germline V gene, CDR1 is SGHRS and CDR2 is YFSETQ.

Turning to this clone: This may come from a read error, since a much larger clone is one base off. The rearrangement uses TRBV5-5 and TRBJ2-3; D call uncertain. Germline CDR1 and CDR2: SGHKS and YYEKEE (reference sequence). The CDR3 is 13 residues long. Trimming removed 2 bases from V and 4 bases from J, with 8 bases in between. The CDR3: CASSFGRSDTQYF. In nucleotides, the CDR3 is TGTGCCAGCAGCTTTGGGCGGTCAGATACGCAGTATTTT. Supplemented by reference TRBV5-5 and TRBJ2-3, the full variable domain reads DAGVTQSPTHLIKTRGQQVTLRCSPISGHKSVSWYQQVLGQGPQFIFQYYEKEERGRGNFPDRFSARQFPNYSSELNVNALLLGDSALYLCASSFGRSDTQYFGPGTRLTVL.

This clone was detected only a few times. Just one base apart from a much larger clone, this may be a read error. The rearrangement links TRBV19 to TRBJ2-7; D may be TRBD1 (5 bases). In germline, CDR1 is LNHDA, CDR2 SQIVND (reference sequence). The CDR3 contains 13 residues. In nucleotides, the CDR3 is TGTGCCAGTAGTATCAGGGATGGTTACGAGCATTACTTC. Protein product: CASSIRDGYEHYF.

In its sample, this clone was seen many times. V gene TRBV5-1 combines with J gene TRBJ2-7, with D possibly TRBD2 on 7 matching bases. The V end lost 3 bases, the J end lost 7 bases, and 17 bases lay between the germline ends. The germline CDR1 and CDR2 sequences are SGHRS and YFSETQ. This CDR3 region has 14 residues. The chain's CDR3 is CASSSVGRGGEQYF. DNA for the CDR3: TGCGCCAGCAGCTCAGTTGGCAGGGGAGGGGAGCAGTACTTC.

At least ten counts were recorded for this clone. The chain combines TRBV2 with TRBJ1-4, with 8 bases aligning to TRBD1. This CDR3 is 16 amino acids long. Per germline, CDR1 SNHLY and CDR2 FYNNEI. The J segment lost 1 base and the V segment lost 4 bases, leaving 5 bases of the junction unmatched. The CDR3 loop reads CASSVQGARTNEKLFF. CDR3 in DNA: TGTGCCAGCAGTGTTCAGGGGGCTCGAACTAATGAAAAACTGTTTTTT. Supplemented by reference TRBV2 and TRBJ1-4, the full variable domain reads EPEVTQTPSHQVTQMGQEVILRCVPISNHLYFYWYRQILGQKVEFLVSFYNNEISEKSEIFDDQFSVERPDGSNFTLKIRSTKLEDSAMYFCASSVQGARTNEKLFFGSGTQLSVL.

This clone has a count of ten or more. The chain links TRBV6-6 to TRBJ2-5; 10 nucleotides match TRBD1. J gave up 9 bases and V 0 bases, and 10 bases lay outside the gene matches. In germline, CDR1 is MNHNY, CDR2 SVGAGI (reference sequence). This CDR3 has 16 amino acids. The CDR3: CASSYSGQGGQWAQYF. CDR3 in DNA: TGTGCCAGCAGTTACTCCGGACAGGGGGGTCAATGGGCCCAGTACTTC.

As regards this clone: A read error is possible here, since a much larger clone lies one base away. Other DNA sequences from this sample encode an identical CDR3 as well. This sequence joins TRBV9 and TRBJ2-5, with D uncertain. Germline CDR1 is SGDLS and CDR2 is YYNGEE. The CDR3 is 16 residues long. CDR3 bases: TGTGCAGGCCCCTCGACGTGCCCGCCCGCGCAAGAGACCCAGTACTTC. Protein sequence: CAGPSTCPPAQETQYF. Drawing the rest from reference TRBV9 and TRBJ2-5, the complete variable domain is DSGVTQTPKHLITATGQRVTLRCSPRSGDLSVYWYQQSLDQGLQFLIQYYNGEERAKGNILERFSAQQFPDLHSELNLSSLELGDSALYFCAGPSTCPPAQETQYFGPGTRLLVL.

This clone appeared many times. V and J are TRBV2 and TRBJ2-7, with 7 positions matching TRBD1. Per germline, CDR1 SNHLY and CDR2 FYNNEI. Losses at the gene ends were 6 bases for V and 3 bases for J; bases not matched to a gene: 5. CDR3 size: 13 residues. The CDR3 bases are TGTGCCAGCAGCGGACAGGCACTCTACGAGCAGTACTTC. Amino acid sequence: CASSGQALYEQYF.

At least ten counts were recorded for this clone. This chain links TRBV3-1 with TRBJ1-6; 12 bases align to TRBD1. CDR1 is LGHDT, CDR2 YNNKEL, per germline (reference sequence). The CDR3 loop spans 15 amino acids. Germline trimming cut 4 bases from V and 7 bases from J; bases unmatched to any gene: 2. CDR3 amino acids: CASSPGQGANSPLHF. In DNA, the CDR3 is TGTGCCAGCAGCCCGGGACAGGGGGCAAATTCACCCCTCCACTTT.

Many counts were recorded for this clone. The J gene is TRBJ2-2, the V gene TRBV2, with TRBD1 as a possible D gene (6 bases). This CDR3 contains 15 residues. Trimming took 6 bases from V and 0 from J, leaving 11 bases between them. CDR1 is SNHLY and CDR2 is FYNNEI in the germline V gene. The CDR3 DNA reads TGTGCCAGCAGCCCACAGGGTCCGAACACCGGGGAGCTGTTTTTT. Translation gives CASSPQGPNTGELFF.

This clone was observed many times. CDR3: CASSLDRTGKGVGNQPQHF. The CDR3 nucleotides are TGTGCCAGCAGCTTAGATAGGACAGGGAAGGGGGTGGGCAATCAGCCCCAGCATTTT. This sequence joins TRBV7-9 and TRBJ1-5, with 8 bases fitting TRBD1. Germline V gene data show CDR1 as SEHNR and CDR2 as FQNEAQ (reference sequence). The CDR3 has 19 residues. With 1 base clipped from V and 2 bases from J, the junction kept 13 bases outside the gene matches.

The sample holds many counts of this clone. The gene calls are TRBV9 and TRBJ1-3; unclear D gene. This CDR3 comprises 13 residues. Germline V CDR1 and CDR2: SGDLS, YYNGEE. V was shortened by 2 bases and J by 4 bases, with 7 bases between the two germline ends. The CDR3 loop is CASSVGKGNTIYF. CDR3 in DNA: TGTGCCAGCAGCGTGGGCAAGGGAAACACCATATATTTT. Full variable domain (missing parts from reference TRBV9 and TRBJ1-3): DSGVTQTPKHLITATGQRVTLRCSPRSGDLSVYWYQQSLDQGLQFLIQYYNGEERAKGNILERFSAQQFPDLHSELNLSSLELGDSALYFCASSVGKGNTIYFGEGSWLTVV.

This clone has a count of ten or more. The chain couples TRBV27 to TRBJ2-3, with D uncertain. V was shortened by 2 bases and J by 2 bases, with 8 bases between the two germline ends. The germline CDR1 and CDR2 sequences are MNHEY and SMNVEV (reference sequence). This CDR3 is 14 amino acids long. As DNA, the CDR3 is TGTGCCAGCAGTTTAGGGCAGCACACAGATACGCAGTATTTT. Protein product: CASSLGQHTDTQYF.

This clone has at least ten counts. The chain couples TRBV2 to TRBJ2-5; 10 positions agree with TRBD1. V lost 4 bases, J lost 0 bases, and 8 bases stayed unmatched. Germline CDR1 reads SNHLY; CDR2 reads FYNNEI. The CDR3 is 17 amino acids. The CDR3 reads CASSGGTGEVYQETQYF. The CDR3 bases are TGTGCCAGCAGTGGGGGGACAGGGGAGGTTTACCAAGAGACCCAGTACTTC.

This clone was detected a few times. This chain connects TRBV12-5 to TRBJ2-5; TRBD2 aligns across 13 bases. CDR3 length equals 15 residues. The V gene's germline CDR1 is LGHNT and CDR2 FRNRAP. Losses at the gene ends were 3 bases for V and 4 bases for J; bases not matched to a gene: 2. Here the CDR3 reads CASGLGTSGVETQYF. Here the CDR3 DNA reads TGTGCTAGTGGTTTAGGGACTAGCGGGGTAGAGACCCAGTACTTC.

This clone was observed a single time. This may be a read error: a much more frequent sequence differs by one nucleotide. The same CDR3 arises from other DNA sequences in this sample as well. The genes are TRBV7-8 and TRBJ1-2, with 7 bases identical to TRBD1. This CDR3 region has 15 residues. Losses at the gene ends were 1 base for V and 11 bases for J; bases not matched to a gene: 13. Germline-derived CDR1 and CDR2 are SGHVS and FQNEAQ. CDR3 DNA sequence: TGTGCCAGCAGCTTAGACCTAACAGGGGTTAGTGGATACACCTTC. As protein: CASSLDLTGVSGYTF.